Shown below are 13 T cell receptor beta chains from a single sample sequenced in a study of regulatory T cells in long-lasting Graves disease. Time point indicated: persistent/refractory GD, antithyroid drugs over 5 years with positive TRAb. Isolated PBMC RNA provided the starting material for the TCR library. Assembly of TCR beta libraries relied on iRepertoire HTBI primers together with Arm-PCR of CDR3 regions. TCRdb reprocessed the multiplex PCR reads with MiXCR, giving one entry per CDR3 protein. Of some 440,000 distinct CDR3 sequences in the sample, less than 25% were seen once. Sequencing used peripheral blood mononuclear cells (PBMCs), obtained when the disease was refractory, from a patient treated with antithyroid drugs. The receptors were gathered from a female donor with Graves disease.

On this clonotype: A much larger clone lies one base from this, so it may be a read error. This CDR3 reads CASIYPGGRGYEETQYF. The DNA for the CDR3 is TGTGCCAGCATCTACCCGGGGGGCAGAGGATATGAGGAGACCCAGTACTTC. V and J are TRBV6-2 or TRBV6-3 and TRBJ2-5, with D perhaps matching TRBD2 (7 bases). Germline V CDR1 and CDR2: MNHEY, SVGEGT. V gave up 7 bases and J gave up 5 bases, with 26 bases separating them. CDR3 length: 17 amino acids.

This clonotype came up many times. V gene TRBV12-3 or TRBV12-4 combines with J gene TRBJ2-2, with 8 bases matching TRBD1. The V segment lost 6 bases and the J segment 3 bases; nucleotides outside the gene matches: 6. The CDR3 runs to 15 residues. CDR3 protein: CASRGTGRDTGELFF. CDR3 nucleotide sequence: TGTGCCAGCAGGGGGACAGGACGGGACACCGGGGAGCTGTTTTTT.

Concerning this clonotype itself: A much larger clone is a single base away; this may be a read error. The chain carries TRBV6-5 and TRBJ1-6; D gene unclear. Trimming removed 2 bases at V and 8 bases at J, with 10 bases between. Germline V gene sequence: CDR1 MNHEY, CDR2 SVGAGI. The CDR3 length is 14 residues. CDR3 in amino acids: CASSYVRSYSPLHF. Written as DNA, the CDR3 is TGTGCCAGCAGTTACGTCCGGAGTTATTCACCCCTCCACTTT.

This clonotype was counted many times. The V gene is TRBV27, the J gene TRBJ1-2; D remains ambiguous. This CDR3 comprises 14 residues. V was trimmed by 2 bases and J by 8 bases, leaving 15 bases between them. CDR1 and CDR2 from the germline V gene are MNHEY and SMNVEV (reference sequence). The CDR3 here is CASSLTPGVNGYTF. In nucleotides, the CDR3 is TGTGCCAGCAGTTTAACACCCGGGGTGAACGGCTACACCTTC.

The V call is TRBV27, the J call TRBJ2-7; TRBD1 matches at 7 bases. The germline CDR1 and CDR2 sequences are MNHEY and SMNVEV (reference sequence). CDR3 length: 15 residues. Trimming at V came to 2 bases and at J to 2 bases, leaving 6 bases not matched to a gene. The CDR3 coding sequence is TGTGCCAGCAGTTTAAAGCCAACAGGGGCCTACGAGCAGTACTTC. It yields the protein CASSLKPTGAYEQYF.

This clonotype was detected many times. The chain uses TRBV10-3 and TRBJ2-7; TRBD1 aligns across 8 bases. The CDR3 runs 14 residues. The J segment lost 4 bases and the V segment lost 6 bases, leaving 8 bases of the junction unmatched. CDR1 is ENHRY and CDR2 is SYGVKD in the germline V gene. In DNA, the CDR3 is TGTGCCATCAGCCCACAGGGGGTAGGGTACGAGCAGTACTTC. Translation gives CAISPQGVGYEQYF.

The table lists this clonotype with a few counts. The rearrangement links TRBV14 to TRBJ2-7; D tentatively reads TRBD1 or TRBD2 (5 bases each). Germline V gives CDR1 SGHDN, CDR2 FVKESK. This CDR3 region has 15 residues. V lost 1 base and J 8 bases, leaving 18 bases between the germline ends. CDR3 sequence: CASSQGGTPAVKQYF. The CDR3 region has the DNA TGTGCCAGCAGCCAAGGGGGGACGCCCGCGGTCAAGCAGTACTTC.

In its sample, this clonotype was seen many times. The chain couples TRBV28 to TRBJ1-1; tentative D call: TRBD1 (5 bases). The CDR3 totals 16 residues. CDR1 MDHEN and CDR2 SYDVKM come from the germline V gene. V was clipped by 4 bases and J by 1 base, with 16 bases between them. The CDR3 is CASSSPQPGANTEAFF. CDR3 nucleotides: TGTGCCAGCAGTTCCCCCCAGCCTGGGGCGAACACTGAAGCTTTCTTT.

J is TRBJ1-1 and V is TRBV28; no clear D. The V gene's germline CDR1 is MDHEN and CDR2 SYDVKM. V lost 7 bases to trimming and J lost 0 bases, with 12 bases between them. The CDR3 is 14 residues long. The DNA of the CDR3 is TGTGCCAGCAACCCGGGAGGCATGAACACTGAAGCTTTCTTT. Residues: CASNPGGMNTEAFF.

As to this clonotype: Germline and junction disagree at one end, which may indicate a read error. For the CDR3, the DNA is TGCAGTGTCTCGAGCGGGAGGAGGTACGAGCGGTACTTC. Protein: CSVSSGRRYERYF. V usage is TRBV20-1 and J usage is TRBJ2-7; 9 positions match TRBD2. From germline, CDR1 is DFQATT and CDR2 SNEGSKA (reference sequence). The CDR3 totals 13 residues.

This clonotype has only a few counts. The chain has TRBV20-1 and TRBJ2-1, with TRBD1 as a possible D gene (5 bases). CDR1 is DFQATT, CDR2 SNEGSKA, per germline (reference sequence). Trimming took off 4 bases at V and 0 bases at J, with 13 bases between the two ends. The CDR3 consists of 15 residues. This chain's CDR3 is CSAMGLLSSYNEQFF. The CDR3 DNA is TGCAGTGCTATGGGGCTCTTGAGCTCCTACAATGAGCAGTTCTTC.

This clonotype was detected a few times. The CDR3 region is CASSQPGGRGSYGYTF. The CDR3 coding sequence is TGCGCCAGCAGCCAACCGGGAGGCAGGGGCAGCTATGGCTACACCTTC. V usage is TRBV4-1 and J usage is TRBJ1-2; D is perhaps TRBD1 (6 bases). Germline loops: CDR1 MGHRA, CDR2 YSYEKL. This CDR3 has 16 residues. V was shortened by 2 bases and J by 4 bases, with 17 bases between the two germline ends.

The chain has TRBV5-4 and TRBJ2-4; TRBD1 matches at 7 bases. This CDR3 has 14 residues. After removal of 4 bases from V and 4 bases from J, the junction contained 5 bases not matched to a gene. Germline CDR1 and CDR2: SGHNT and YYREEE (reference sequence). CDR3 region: CASSRKTGKNIQYF. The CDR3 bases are TGTGCCAGCAGCCGAAAGACAGGGAAAAACATTCAGTACTTC.